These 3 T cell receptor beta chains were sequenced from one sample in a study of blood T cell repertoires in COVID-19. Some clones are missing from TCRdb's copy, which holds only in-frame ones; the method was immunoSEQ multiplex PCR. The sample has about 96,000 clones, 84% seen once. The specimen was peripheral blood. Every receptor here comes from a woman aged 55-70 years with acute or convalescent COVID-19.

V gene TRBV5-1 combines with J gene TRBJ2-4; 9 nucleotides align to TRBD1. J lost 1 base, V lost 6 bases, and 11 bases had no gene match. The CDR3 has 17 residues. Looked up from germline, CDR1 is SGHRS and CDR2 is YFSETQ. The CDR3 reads CASTSSGTGSAKNIQYF. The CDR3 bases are TGCGCCAGCACCTCCTCCGGGACAGGGTCGGCCAAAAACATTCAGTACTTC. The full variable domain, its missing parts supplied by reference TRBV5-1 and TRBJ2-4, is KAGVTQTPRYLIKTRGQQVTLSCSPISGHRSVSWYQQTPGQGLQFLFEYFSETQRNKGNFPGRFSGRQFSNSRSEMNVSTLELGDSALYLCASTSSGTGSAKNIQYFGAGTRLSVL.

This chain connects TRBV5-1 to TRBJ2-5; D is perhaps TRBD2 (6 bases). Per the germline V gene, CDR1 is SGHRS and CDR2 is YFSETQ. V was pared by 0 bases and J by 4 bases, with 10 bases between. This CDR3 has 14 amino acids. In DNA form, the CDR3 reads TGCGCCAGCAGCTTGGTAAGCGGGTCAGAGACCCAGTACTTC. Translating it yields CASSLVSGSETQYF.

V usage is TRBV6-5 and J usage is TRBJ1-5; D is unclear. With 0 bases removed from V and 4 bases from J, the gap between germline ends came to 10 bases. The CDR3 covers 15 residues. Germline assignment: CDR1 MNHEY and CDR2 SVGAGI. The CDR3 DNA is TGTGCCAGCAGTTACTCGAACAGCCGAAATCAGCCCCAGCATTTT. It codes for CASSYSNSRNQPQHF.